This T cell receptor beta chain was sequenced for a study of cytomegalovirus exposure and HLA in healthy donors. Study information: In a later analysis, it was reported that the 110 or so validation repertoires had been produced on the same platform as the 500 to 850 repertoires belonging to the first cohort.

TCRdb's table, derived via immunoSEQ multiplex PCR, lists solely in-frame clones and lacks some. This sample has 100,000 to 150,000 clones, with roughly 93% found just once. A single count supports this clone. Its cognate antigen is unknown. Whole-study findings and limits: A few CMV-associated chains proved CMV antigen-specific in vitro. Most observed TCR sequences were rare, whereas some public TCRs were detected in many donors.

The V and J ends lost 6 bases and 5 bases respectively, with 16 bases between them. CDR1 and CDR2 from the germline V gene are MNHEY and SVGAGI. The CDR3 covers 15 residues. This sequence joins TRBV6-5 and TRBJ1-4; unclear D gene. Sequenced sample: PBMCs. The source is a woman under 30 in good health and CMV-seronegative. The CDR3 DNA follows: TGTGCCAGCAGGGGGTCGGGAGGCTTAAATGAAAAACTGTTTTTT. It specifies CASRGSGGLNEKLFF.